The T cell receptor beta chain under discussion was sequenced for a study of T cells in Graves' hyperthyroidism and ophthalmopathy. Study summary: Peripheral blood specimens were obtained at initial diagnosis, prior to any treatment. Findings and caveats of the study: Blood also contained most expanded thyroid clonotypes above 0.001.

Clinicians diagnosed patients from clinical symptoms, serum thyroxine and TRAb, thyroid ultrasound and orbital computed tomography. The authors took PBMCs from 10 ml fresh peripheral blood. About this clonotype: What it binds is unknown.

Amplification targeted TCR beta CDR3 regions from RNA transcripts. Carried out on the TCR CDR3, a first-round RT-PCR used the HTBI primer set. Each CDR3 protein is one row after TCRdb ran MiXCR on the multiplex PCR reads. The table shows approximately 620,000 distinct CDR3 sequences, with around 14% occurring only once. The ends were cut back, 1 base at V and 4 bases at J, with 7 bases in the middle. CDR1 is LGHNA, CDR2 YNFKEQ, per germline. CDR3 length equals 13 residues. Input material: blood. The J gene is TRBJ2-5, the V gene TRBV4-2; D gene unclear. This TCR was recovered from a woman in her twenties or thirties with Graves' hyperthyroidism that later progressed to Graves' ophthalmopathy. The CDR3 DNA is TGTGCCAGCAGCCAAGCGCAGCGAGAGACCCAGTACTTC. Protein product: CASSQAQRETQYF.